This T cell receptor (beta chain) was sequenced during a study of T cell responses to AZD1222 COVID-19 vaccine. Whole-study results and caveats: Repertoire sampling was restricted to post-peak T cell response timepoints.

Of note for this clone: Its cognate antigen is unknown.

TCRdb's copy holds only in-frame clones and misses some; the assay was immunoSEQ multiplex PCR. The sample has just under 150,000 clones, approximately 86% seen once; the top ten hold 5.4%. The germline gives CDR1 KGHDR, CDR2 SFDVKD. CDR3 size: 15 residues. Trimming cost V 3 bases and J 6 bases, with 16 bases left between them. The clonotype originates from an adult who received the MenACWY meningococcal vaccine as a control. The sample in question was peripheral blood, obtained 28 days after the second dose of the MenACWY control vaccine. The V call is TRBV24-1, the J call TRBJ1-2; D perhaps matches TRBD1 (5 bases). The DNA of the CDR3 is TGTGCCACCAGTGATCCCAGGATGGGGCAAGATGGCTACACCTTC. It translates to CATSDPRMGQDGYTF.